What follows is one TCR beta chain and its context. Its target antigen remains unknown. No quality values exist for individual bases; no much larger clone is one base distant. Sample time point, as interpreted from the label and publication: about 28 days (+/-7) after the second vaccine dose. AZD1222 recipients with second doses at about 4 weeks or about 12 weeks were pooled, because spike-specific TCR depth and breadth did not differ between schedules. Vaccinee samples came from UK trials COV001 and COV002, including a single-blind randomized controlled phase 2/3 trial of AZD1222 (ChAdOx1 nCoV-19) in healthy adults. Trial participant PBMC samples were collected at day 0 and day 28 after the second dose for TCRbeta chain sequencing. The data stem from a study of T cell responses to AZD1222 COVID-19 vaccine (dated by TCRdb to the early 2020s). With regard to the full study: A total of about 240 trial participants underwent TCR sequencing, of whom nearly 210 received two doses of AZD1222 and about 25 received two doses of the MenACWY control vaccine. Trial participants were enrolled into age subgroups of 18-55, 56-69 and 70-plus years, which contained approximately 150, 30 and 60 TCR-sequenced participants, respectively.

The paper as a whole reports these results and caveats: Participants were mostly white British and included more females than males, and it was suggested by the authors that clonal diversity may have been underestimated. Reportedly, close to half of the unique spike-specific TCRs recognized epitopes lying outside the regions that are mutated in the B.1.351 and B.1.1.7 variants. CD4 TCRs associated with the vaccine covered the entire spike protein, and the dominant responses were in regions 160-218 and 743-854. Spike-specific TCR breadth and depth rose significantly after two AZD1222 doses compared with day 0 and with MenACWY recipients. Because no samples from the day 14 peak response were available, repertoires could be characterized only after the peak T cell response. Conclusions about previously exposed vaccinees are limited, since just 5 to 7 AZD1222 recipients were seropositive for SARS-CoV-2 at baseline. In the small 56-69-year group, the increase in depth fell short of significance, most likely because of low power.

The CDR3 starts with the cysteine, ends with the phenylalanine, and has 14 residues. Only CDR3 DNA is held: 42 bases, read in frame from base 1. The V end gives up 4 bases and the J end 12 bases, leaving 11 bases in the junction not matched to a gene. CDR1 and CDR2 were assigned from the germline V gene as SQVTM and ANQGSEA. The CDR3 regions of human TCRbeta chains were subjected to immunosequencing. From the authors' description of their analysis: Repertoire TCRs were checked for matches against a reference library of SARS-CoV-2-specific TCRs that had been generated using the MIRA antigen-specificity platform. Breadth was defined as the fraction of unique TCRs that were SARS-CoV-2-associated. Depth was defined as the fraction of total T cells that were SARS-CoV-2-associated. Each spike-specific TCR was assigned to its reactive spike region and to a CD4 or CD8 class using the MIRA data. Log10-transformed breadth and depth values were compared by one-way ANOVA with Sidak's multiple comparisons tests. TCRdb limited this immuneACCESS table to in-frame rearrangements with V and J called. A share of clones is missing; checked studies link under half to unresolved V genes, and the rest is unexplained. V and J calls plus clone size are reproduced from that table; the DNA served to infer D and trimming. In all, the sample holds about 150,000 clones, and 87% of those were seen once. About 9% of the sample comes from the top ten.

The receptor was isolated from an adult who received the AZD1222 COVID-19 vaccine. The sequencing here drew on peripheral blood, taken 28 days after the second AZD1222 dose. The chain uses TRBV29-1 and TRBJ2-1; 11 central bases correspond to TRBD1. Here is the DNA: TGCAGCGTTGGCCGGGACAGGGGGACGGGGGGGCAGTTCTTC. Protein translation: CSVGRDRGTGGQFF.